Reported below is one TCR beta chain. Its antigen is as yet unknown. Germline V gives CDR1 WSHSY, CDR2 SAAADI. This CDR3 region has 13 residues. V was shortened by 6 bases and J by 2 bases, with 11 bases between the two germline ends. The data derive from a study of shared clonotypes between healthy human individuals. Study results and limitations: A reduction in generation probabilities was seen for non-shared clonotypes relative to those shared by all four donors. Clonotype sharing across a few donors was observed for around 4.5% of naive CD4 clonotypes.

TCRdb keeps only in-frame clones here, not all; method: immunoSEQ multiplex PCR. The sample has about 1.5 million clones, 95% to 97% seen once. Both subsets, CD45RA+ naive and CD45RA-negative memory, were split from the CD4+ cells. The chain combines TRBV10-2 with TRBJ2-7, with D maybe TRBD1 (5 bases). The sequenced material came from naive CD4+ T cells sorted from blood. Described subset: CD45RA+ positively selected. The TCR was taken from a man in his thirties or forties in good health. The CDR3 DNA reads as TGCGCCAGCAGGAAAACAGGAACCTACGAGCAGTACTTC. Its translation: CASRKTGTYEQYF.